This note documents a single T cell receptor (beta chain) sequence. CDR1 and CDR2 (germline): SQVTM, ANQGSEA. The CDR3 has 12 residues. Trimming took off 4 bases at V and 9 bases at J, with 13 bases between the two ends. The data belong to a study of blood T cell repertoires in COVID-19. Study-level background: Some COVID-19 samples were acute and others convalescent; all came from the United States, Italy and Spain.

TCRdb's table, derived via immunoSEQ multiplex PCR, lists solely in-frame clones and lacks some. The sample consists of 200,000 to 250,000 clones, 82% of them appearing once. The clonotype was recovered from a woman between 65 and 79 years old with COVID-19, enrolled during active disease. The specimen sequenced was peripheral blood. V usage is TRBV29-1 and J usage is TRBJ1-5; D perhaps matches TRBD1 (6 bases). CDR3 sequence (DNA): TGCAGCGTTGCTCAGGGGTCATCGCCCCAGCATTTT. Protein: CSVAQGSSPQHF. The variable domain in full, completed from reference TRBV29-1 and TRBJ1-5, reads SAVISQKPSRDICQRGTSLTIQCQVDSQVTMMFWYRQQPGQSLTLIATANQGSEATYESGFVIDKFPISRPNLTFSTLTVSNMSPEDSSIYLCSVAQGSSPQHFGDGTRLSIL.